This T cell receptor beta chain is from a study of blood T cell repertoires in COVID-19. Everyone who took part was about 18 to 90 years old, and they came from over 20 US areas. In germline, CDR1 is SGHRS, CDR2 YFSETQ. Trimming pared 0 bases from V and 0 bases from J, leaving 9 bases between. The CDR3 consists of 15 residues. In the study's own analysis: Reference gene primers were amplified, and this amplification served to estimate nucleated cell counts. Libraries were prepared by immunoSEQ multiplex PCR; TCRdb keeps only in-frame clonotypes and omits some of them. For V, J and clone size, that table is used; D and trimming come from the DNA. The sample includes hundreds of thousands of clones, around nine tenths seen only once; the top ten take approximately 15%.

V and J are TRBV5-1 and TRBJ1-2, with D perhaps TRBD1 (6 bases). Sequenced: PBMCs or T cells enriched from blood (not recorded which). The TCR was taken from a woman aged 50 to 60 with acute COVID-19. The CDR3 DNA reads TGCGCCAGCAGCTTGGTCGGGGGGCCTAACTATGGCTACACCTTC. It is translated as CASSLVGGPNYGYTF. The full variable domain, its missing parts supplied by reference TRBV5-1 and TRBJ1-2, is KAGVTQTPRYLIKTRGQQVTLSCSPISGHRSVSWYQQTPGQGLQFLFEYFSETQRNKGNFPGRFSGRQFSNSRSEMNVSTLELGDSALYLCASSLVGGPNYGYTFGSGTRLTVV.